This T cell receptor beta chain derives from a study of shared clonotypes between healthy human individuals. Using immunoSEQ multiplex PCR, the repertoire was profiled, and TCRdb retains in-frame clones only, with some absent. Counted here are around 2,000,000 clones, about 95% occurring once; the ten biggest clones make up 0.9% to 1.3%. Worth noting for this clone: Its antigen remains unknown.

Study-level findings and limits: Clonotype sharing among donors was expected to depend on sequencing depth. Naive subsets generally exceeded memory subsets in estimated richness.

V was pared by 3 bases and J by 4 bases, with 7 bases between. This CDR3 has 12 amino acids. Germline V CDR1 and CDR2: SGHNT, YYREEE (reference sequence). CD45RO-negative, CCR7-selected cells formed the naive CD8 fraction, which excluded terminally differentiated effector memory CD45RA+ cells. The receptor was derived from a man aged 18 to 35 in good health. Sequencing used naive CD8+ T cells sorted from blood. The chain employs TRBV5-4 and TRBJ2-5, with D unclear. CDR3 DNA sequence: TGTGCCAGCAGCTGGAGTGGAGAGACCCAGTACTTC. Residues: CASSWSGETQYF.